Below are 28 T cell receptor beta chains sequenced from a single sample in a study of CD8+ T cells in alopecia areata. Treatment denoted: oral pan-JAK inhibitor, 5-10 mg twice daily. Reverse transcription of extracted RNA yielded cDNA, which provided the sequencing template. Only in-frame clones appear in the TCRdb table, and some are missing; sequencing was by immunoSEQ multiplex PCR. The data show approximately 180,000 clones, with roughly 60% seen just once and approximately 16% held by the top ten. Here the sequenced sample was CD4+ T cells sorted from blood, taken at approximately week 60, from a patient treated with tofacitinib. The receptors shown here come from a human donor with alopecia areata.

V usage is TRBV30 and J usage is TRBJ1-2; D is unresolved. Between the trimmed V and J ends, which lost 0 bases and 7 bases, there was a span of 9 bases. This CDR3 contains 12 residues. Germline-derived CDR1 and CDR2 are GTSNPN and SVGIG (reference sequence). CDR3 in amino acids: CAWSVGRSGYTF. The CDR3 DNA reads TGTGCCTGGAGTGTAGGGAGGTCTGGCTACACCTTC.

The CDR3 region is CASSLEAVPYEQYF. DNA for the CDR3: TGCGCCAGCAGCTTGGAGGCAGTCCCCTACGAGCAGTACTTC. The chain links TRBV5-1 to TRBJ2-7; D is uncertain. This CDR3 region has 14 residues. V lost 0 bases to trimming and J lost 2 bases, with 9 bases between them. From germline, CDR1 is SGHRS and CDR2 YFSETQ.

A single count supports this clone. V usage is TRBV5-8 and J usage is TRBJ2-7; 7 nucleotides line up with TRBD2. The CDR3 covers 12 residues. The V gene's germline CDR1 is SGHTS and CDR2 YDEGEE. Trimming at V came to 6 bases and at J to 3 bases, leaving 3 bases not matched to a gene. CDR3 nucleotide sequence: TGTGCCAGCACGCGGGGGAACTACGAGCAGTACTTC. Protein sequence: CASTRGNYEQYF.

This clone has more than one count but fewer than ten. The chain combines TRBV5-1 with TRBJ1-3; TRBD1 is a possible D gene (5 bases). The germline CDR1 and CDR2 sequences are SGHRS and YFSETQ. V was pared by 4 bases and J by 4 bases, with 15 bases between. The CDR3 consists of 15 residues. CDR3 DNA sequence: TGCGCCAGCAGCGAGCAGGGAGGCACAGGAAACACCATATATTTT. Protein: CASSEQGGTGNTIYF.

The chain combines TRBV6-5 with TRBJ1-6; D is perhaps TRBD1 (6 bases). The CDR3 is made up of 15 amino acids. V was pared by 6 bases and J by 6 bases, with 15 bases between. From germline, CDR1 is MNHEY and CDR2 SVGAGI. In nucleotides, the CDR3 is TGTGCCAGCAGCACAGGGACTCGGCTTAATTCACCCCTCCACTTT. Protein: CASSTGTRLNSPLHF.

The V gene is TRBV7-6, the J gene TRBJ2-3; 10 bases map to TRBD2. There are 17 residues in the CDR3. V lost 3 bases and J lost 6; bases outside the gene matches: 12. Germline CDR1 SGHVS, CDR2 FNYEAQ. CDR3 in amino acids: CASSLDFPLAGDDTQYF. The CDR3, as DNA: TGTGCCAGCAGCTTGGATTTTCCCCTAGCGGGGGACGATACGCAGTATTTT.

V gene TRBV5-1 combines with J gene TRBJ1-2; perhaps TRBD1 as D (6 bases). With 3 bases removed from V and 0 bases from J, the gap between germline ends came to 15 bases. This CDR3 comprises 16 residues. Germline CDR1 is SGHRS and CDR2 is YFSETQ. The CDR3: CASSSLQGGPNYGYTF. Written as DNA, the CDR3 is TGCGCCAGCAGCTCCTTACAGGGCGGGCCTAACTATGGCTACACCTTC.

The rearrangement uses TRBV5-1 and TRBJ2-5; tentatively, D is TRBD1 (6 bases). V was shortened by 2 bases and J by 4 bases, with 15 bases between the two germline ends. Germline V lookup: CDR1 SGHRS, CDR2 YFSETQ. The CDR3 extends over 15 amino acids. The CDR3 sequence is CASSLRTTGIETQYF. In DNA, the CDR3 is TGCGCCAGCAGCTTAAGAACAACAGGGATAGAGACCCAGTACTTC.

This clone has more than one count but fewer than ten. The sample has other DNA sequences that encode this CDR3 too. For the CDR3, the DNA is TGTGCCAGCAGTTACTCGCTGACAGGGGGTCGAGGCTACACCTTC. This encodes CASSYSLTGGRGYTF. The rearrangement links TRBV6-5 to TRBJ1-2, with TRBD1 identical over 9 bases. Germline V gene data show CDR1 as MNHEY and CDR2 as SVGAGI. The CDR3 totals 15 residues. V was clipped by 0 bases and J by 8 bases; unmatched bases: 7.

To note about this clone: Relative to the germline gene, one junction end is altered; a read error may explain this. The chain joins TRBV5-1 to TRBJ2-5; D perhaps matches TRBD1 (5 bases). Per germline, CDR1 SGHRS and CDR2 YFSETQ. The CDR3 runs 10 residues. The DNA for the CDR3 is TGCGCCAGCAGCCCAGGGTCCCCAGACTTC. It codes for CASSPGSPDF.

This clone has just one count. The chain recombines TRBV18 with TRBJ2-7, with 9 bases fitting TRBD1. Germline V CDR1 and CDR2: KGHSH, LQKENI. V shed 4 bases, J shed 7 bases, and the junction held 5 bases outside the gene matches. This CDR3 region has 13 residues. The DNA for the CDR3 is TGTGCCAGCTCACTGAACAGGGGGCAAGAGCAGTACTTC. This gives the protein CASSLNRGQEQYF.

The CDR3 nucleotides are TGCGCCAGCAGCCAAGATTATTACGGGGAAAGCAATCAGCCCCAGCATTTT. Translated: CASSQDYYGESNQPQHF. The chain couples TRBV4-1 to TRBJ1-5; no clear D. The germline V and J ends were trimmed by 0 bases and 1 base, with 13 bases remaining between them. This CDR3 has 17 residues. The germline V gene encodes CDR1 MGHRA and CDR2 YSYEKL.

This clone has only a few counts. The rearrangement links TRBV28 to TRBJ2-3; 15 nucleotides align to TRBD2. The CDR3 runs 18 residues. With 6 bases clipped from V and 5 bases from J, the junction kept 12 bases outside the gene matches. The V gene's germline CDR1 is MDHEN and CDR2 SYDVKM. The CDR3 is CASSLGTSGGTRRDTQYF. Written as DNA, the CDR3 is TGTGCCAGCAGCCTAGGGACTAGCGGGGGGACTAGACGAGATACGCAGTATTTT.

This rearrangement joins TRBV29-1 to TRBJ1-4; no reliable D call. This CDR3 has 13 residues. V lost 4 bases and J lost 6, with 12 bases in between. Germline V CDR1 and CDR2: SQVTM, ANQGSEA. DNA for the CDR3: TGCAGCGTTGCGACTAACCGGGATGAAAAACTGTTTTTT. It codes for CSVATNRDEKLFF.

CDR3 sequence reads: CSAFSYSGANVLTF. CDR3 in DNA: TGCAGCGCCTTCTCCTACTCTGGGGCCAACGTCCTGACTTTC. The V gene is TRBV29-1, the J gene TRBJ2-6, with D hard to call. V lost 7 bases and J lost 0, with 10 bases in between. CDR1 and CDR2 (germline): SQVTM, ANQGSEA. This CDR3 is 14 amino acids long.

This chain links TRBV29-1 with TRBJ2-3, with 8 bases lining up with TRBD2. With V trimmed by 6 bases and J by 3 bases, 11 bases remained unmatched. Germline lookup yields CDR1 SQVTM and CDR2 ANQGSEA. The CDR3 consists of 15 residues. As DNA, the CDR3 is TGCAGCGTCATTAAAAGCGGGGGAGCGACAGATACGCAGTATTTT. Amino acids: CSVIKSGGATDTQYF.

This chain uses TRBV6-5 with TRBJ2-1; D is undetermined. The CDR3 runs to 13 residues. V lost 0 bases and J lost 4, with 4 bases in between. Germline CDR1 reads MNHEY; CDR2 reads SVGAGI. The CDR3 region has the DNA TGTGCCAGCAGTTACTCCGTGTACAATGAGCAGTTCTTC. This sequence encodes CASSYSVYNEQFF.

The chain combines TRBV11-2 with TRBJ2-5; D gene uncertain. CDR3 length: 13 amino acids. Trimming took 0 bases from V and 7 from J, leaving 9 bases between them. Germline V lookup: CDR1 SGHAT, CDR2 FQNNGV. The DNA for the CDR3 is TGTGCCAGCAGCTTAGATATAATTGGGACCCAGTACTTC. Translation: CASSLDIIGTQYF.

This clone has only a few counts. DNA of the CDR3: TGTGCCAGCAGCGTAGACCCCGGGGGCCTCTCCGGGGAGCTGTTTTTT. Its protein product is CASSVDPGGLSGELFF. The chain is built from TRBV9 and TRBJ2-2; TRBD1 or TRBD2 may be the D gene (6 bases each). The CDR3 consists of 16 residues. The V and J ends lost 0 bases and 6 bases respectively, with 15 bases between them. The germline V gene encodes CDR1 SGDLS and CDR2 YYNGEE. Using reference TRBV9 and TRBJ2-2 for the parts outside the CDR3, the full variable domain is DSGVTQTPKHLITATGQRVTLRCSPRSGDLSVYWYQQSLDQGLQFLIQYYNGEERAKGNILERFSAQQFPDLHSELNLSSLELGDSALYFCASSVDPGGLSGELFFGEGSRLTVL.

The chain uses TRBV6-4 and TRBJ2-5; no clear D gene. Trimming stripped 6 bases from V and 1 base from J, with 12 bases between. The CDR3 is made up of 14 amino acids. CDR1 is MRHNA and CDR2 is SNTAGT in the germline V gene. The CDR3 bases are TGTGCCAGCAGAGTCCGGACCTTCCAAGAGACCCAGTACTTC. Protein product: CASRVRTFQETQYF.

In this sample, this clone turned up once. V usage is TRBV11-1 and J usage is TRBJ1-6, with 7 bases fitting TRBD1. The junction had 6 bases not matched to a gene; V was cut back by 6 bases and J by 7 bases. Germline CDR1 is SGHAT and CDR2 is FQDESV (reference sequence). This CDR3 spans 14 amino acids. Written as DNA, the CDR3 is TGTGCCAGCAGTCAGACAGGGCGGAATTCACCCCTCCACTTT. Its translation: CASSQTGRNSPLHF.

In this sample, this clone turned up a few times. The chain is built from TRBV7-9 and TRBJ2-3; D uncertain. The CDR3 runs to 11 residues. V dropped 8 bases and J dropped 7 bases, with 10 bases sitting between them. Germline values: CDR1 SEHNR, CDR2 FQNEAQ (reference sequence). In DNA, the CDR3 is TGTGCCAGCGCTGAAGACAATACGCAGTATTTT. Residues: CASAEDNTQYF. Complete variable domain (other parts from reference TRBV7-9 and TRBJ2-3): DTGVSQNPRHKITKRGQNVTFRCDPISEHNRLYWYRQTLGQGPEFLTYFQNEAQLEKSRLLSDRFSAERPKGSFSTLEIQRTEQGDSAMYLCASAEDNTQYFGPGTRLTVL.

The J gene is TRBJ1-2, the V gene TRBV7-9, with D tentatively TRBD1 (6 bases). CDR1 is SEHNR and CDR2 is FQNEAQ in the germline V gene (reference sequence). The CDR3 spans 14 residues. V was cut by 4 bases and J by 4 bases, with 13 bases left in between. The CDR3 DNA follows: TGTGCCAGCAGCTCCGAAATACAGGGCTATGGCTACACCTTC. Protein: CASSSEIQGYGYTF.

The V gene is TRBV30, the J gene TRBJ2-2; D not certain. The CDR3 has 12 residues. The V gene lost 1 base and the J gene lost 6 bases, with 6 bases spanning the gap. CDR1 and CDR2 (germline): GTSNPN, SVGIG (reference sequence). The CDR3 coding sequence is TGTGCCTGGAGTGAGGTAGCCGGGGAGCTGTTTTTT. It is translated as CAWSEVAGELFF.

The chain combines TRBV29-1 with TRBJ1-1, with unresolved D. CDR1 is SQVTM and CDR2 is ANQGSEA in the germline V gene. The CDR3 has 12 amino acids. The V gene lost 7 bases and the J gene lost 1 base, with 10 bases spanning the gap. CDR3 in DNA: TGCAGCGGGCTTCCGACGAACACTGAAGCTTTCTTT. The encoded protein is CSGLPTNTEAFF.

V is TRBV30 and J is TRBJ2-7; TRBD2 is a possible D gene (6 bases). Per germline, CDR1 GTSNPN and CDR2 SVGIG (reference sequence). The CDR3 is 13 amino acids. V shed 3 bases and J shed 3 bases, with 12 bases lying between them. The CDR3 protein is CAWSHTAGYEQYF. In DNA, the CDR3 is TGTGCCTGGAGCCACACAGCGGGCTACGAGCAGTACTTC.

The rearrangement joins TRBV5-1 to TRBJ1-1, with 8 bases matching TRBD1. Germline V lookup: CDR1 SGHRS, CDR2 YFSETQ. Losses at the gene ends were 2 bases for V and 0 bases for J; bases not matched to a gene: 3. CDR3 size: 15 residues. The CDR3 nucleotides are TGCGCCAGCAGCTTCCGACAGGGGATGAACACTGAAGCTTTCTTT. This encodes CASSFRQGMNTEAFF.

The CDR3 bases are TGTGCCAGCAGCTCCCACTTTAGCACAGATACGCAGTATTTT. Its protein is CASSSHFSTDTQYF. The rearrangement joins TRBV7-2 to TRBJ2-3; D gene ambiguous. V was clipped by 4 bases and J by 0 bases, with 8 bases between them. Germline CDR1 reads SGHTA; CDR2 reads FQGNSA. CDR3 length: 14 residues. Combining the CDR3 with reference TRBV7-2 and TRBJ2-3 gives the whole variable domain GAGVSQSPSNKVTEKGKDVELRCDPISGHTALYWYRQSLGQGLEFLIYFQGNSAPDKSGLPSDRFSAERTGGSVSTLTIQRTQQEDSAVYLCASSSHFSTDTQYFGPGTRLTVL.